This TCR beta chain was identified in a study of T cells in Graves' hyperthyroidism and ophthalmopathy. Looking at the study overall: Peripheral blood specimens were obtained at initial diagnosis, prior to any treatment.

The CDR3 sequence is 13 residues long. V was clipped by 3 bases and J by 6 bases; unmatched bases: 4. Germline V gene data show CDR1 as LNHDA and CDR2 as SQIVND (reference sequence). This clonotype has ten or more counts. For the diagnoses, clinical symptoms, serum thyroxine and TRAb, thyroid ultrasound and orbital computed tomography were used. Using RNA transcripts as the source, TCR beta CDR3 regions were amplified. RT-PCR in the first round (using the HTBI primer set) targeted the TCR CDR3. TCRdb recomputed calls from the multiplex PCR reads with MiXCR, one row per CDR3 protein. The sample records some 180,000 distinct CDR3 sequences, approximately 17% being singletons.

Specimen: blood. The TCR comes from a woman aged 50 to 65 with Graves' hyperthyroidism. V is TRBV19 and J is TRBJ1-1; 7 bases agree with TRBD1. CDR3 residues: CASSIRDSPEAFF. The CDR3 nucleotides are TGTGCCAGTAGTATCCGGGACAGTCCTGAAGCTTTCTTT.